This T cell receptor (beta chain) stems from a study of CD8 T cells in Susac syndrome. Random hexamers were used to reverse transcribe about 0.5 to 1 ug of RNA. TCRdb fed the immunoSEQ multiplex PCR reads into MiXCR, producing one record per CDR3 protein. This sample has around 130,000 distinct CDR3 sequences; 90% to 95% occur once, and the top ten carry more than 0.095%. Germline CDR1 SGHAT, CDR2 FQDESV (reference sequence). The CDR3 spans 15 residues. The V gene end was trimmed by 4 bases and the J gene end by 2 bases; junction bases not matched to a gene: 6. The V gene is TRBV11-1, the J gene TRBJ2-7; 9 nucleotides agree with TRBD2. Sequences were obtained from CD4+ T cells from PBMCs. The clonotype was recovered from a human donor in good health. CDR3 DNA sequence: TGTGCCAGCAGCTCTAGCGGGATCCCCCCCTACGAGCAGTACTTC. Its protein product is CASSSSGIPPYEQYF.